A selection of T cell receptor beta chains follows, all from one sample in a study of spatial heterogeneity in lung cancer. TCRdb redid the calling of the 5' RACE reads with MiXCR, one entry per CDR3 protein. Altogether 6,000 or so distinct CDR3 sequences are present, 18% being singletons, with the ten largest covering less than 20%. The sequencing here drew on normal lung tissue next to the tumor, taken at surgery. Source of these receptors: a male donor with early-stage non-small cell lung cancer. The CDR3 runs from the conserved cysteine through the conserved F or W.

cdr3_aa	v_call	j_call
CASSWLGDTQYF	TRBV11-2	TRBJ2-3
CASSLGSLDNQPQHF	TRBV27	TRBJ1-5
CASSIAGTNLPRQFF	TRBV19	TRBJ2-1
CASSSTRNTEAFF	TRBV7-8	TRBJ1-1
CAISDSRGTVSGELFF	TRBV10-3	TRBJ2-2
CASSSPLHYEQYF	TRBV28	TRBJ2-7
CASSLGASGSQGEQYF	TRBV5-1	TRBJ2-7
CASDTGEQETQYF	TRBV3-1	TRBJ2-5
CASSARQGAAGGYTF	TRBV6-5	TRBJ1-2
CASSLIGNEKLFF	TRBV28	TRBJ1-4
CASSHPPTSGWRSTDTQYF	TRBV2	TRBJ2-3
CASSLLLGTESEQFF	TRBV7-2	TRBJ2-1
CASSFLPTENTGELFF	TRBV5-1	TRBJ2-2
CASSVRQAASDSPLHF	TRBV19	TRBJ1-6
CASSLALGNNEQFF	TRBV7-2	TRBJ2-1
CASSPYRGSRYEQYF	TRBV7-2	TRBJ2-7
CASSEGDQGTQYF	TRBV25-1	TRBJ2-5
CASSPGAQRNSPLHF	TRBV7-9	TRBJ1-6
CASSQDWGSGNTIYF	TRBV3-1	TRBJ1-3
CSARQGAGEAFF	TRBV20-1	TRBJ1-1
CSASWREEQYF	TRBV20-1	TRBJ2-7
CASSQAPRLAGGYEQYF	TRBV3-1	TRBJ2-7
CASRRQGRPTSGANVLTF	TRBV6-5	TRBJ2-6
CAIRSGRDYGYTF	TRBV10-3	TRBJ1-2
CASSQEVRSSEQYF	TRBV4-2	TRBJ2-7
CASSLGGLANGEQFF	TRBV28	TRBJ2-1
CASSLAQREKIETQYF	TRBV28	TRBJ2-5
CASSETGVVRAFF	TRBV7-2	TRBJ1-1
CASSTDAYSNQPQHF	TRBV28	TRBJ1-5
CSVARESFYEQYF	TRBV29-1	TRBJ2-7
CASSTDYNSPLHF	TRBV7-9	TRBJ1-6
CASSRPENEKLFF	TRBV7-2	TRBJ1-4
CASSLALLAGATSTDTQYF	TRBV7-2	TRBJ2-3
CASGYSYTGELFF	TRBV6-1	TRBJ2-2
CASSLDGRATGELFF	TRBV11-3	TRBJ2-2
CASSLGPHGEEQYF	TRBV5-1	TRBJ2-7
CATTEVGKDTQYF	TRBV24-1	TRBJ2-3
CASSLTGIEQYF	TRBV12-3/TRBV12-4	TRBJ2-7
CASTGTGGERGTDTQYF	TRBV4-1	TRBJ2-3
CSVVGGRPPYNEQFF	TRBV29-1	TRBJ2-1
CASSVSGSLRNEQFF	TRBV9	TRBJ2-1
CASSQDRGPQQFF	TRBV4-2	TRBJ2-1